The sequence of this T cell receptor beta chain was determined in a study of control samples from healthy donors and cancer patients. Assay: immunoSEQ multiplex PCR; the TCRdb copy retains only in-frame clones and omits some. The data contain over 100,000 clones, roughly 89% of them singletons. This clone was seen once. The CDR3 loop spans 15 amino acids. CDR1 is MNHEY and CDR2 is SMNVEV in the germline V gene (reference sequence). The ends were cut back, 6 bases at V and 4 bases at J, with 16 bases in the middle. The chain has TRBV27 and TRBJ2-1, with D perhaps being TRBD1 or TRBD2 (6 bases each). This sequence was found in a man aged 18 to 30 in good health. The sequenced material came from blood. The CDR3 bases are TGTGCCAGCAGACCCCTCGGGGGCTCTTACAATGAGCAGTTCTTC. Translation gives CASRPLGGSYNEQFF.